This T cell receptor (beta chain) was captured by sequencing in a study of metastatic and nonmetastatic thyroid tumors. The CDR3 has 13 residues. V was pared by 3 bases and J by 0 bases, with 8 bases between. CDR1 DFQATT and CDR2 SNEGSKA come from the germline V gene (reference sequence). Thyroid surgery had not been preceded by any treatment in any patient. MiXCR re-clonotyped the PCR reads for TCRdb. The sample lists more than 20,000 clones; 20% to 30% were seen once. This clonotype was sampled from a male donor with papillary thyroid cancer or a benign thyroid nodule (not recorded which). Some clones in this sample may be carry-over from other donors' samples. The sequenced sample consisted of tumor tissue. The gene calls are TRBV20-1 and TRBJ1-2; no firm D call. CDR3 residues: CSASTGANYGYTF. CDR3 nucleotide sequence: TGCAGTGCTAGTACTGGGGCTAACTATGGCTACACCTTC.